This paragraph covers one T cell receptor beta chain sequence. The data were taken from a study of blood T cell repertoires in COVID-19. Study at large: PBMCs, B-cell-depleted T cells, or T cells provided the cDNA or gDNA that made up the material.

V trimming: 4 bases; J trimming: 2 bases; junction bases outside the gene matches: 6. This CDR3 spans 16 amino acids. CDR1 and CDR2 from the germline V gene are SGHDT and YYEEEE. As handled by the study authors: Scientists estimated how many nucleated cells there were by amplifying reference gene primers. Data came from immunoSEQ multiplex PCR; TCRdb stores just in-frame clones and leaves some out. That table furnishes V, J and clone size, whereas the DNA furnished D and trimming. The profile covers about 150,000 clones, with approximately 80% appearing a single time and around 45% taken by the ten largest.

The V call is TRBV5-6, the J call TRBJ2-7, with 13 positions matching TRBD2. This TCR was recovered from a human donor in a cohort sampled during active COVID-19. Sequenced input: peripheral blood. CDR3 sequence (DNA): TGTGCCAGCAGCCAGACTAGCGGGGGGTCCCCCTACGAGCAGTACTTC. It specifies CASSQTSGGSPYEQYF.